The TCR beta chain described here comes from a study of beta chain features in type 1 diabetes. Whole-study results and caveats: The naive, central memory and Treg TCRB repertoires looked more alike in patients than they did in healthy donors.

CD4+ naive, central memory, regulatory and stem cell-like memory subsets were isolated by sorting on CD45RO/CCR7/CD25/CD127/CD95/CD27. CDR3 length equals 12 residues. Trimming pared 3 bases from V and 3 bases from J, leaving 5 bases between. The germline CDR1 and CDR2 sequences are LNHDA and SQIVND (reference sequence). The table lists this clone with a few counts. The antigen remains unidentified. The sequenced template was cDNA made from the entire isolated RNA. TCRdb's table, derived via immunoSEQ multiplex PCR, lists solely in-frame clones and lacks some. The sample consists of about 320,000 clones, 11% to 15% of them appearing once.

The TCR originated in a man aged 25-45 years in good health. Sequenced: central memory CD4+ T cells from blood. V gene TRBV19 combines with J gene TRBJ1-2; no definite D call. CDR3 bases: TGTGCCAGTAGTATTAGTGACTATGGCTACACCTTC. Its protein product is CASSISDYGYTF.